The sequence of this T cell receptor (beta chain) was determined in a study of tissue T cells after allogeneic stem cell transplantation. CDR1 is LGHDT, CDR2 YNNKQL, per germline (reference sequence). The CDR3 spans 13 residues. V was cut by 5 bases and J by 0 bases, with 8 bases left in between. This clone appeared a few times. Gene and germline names: mouse. The read terminates 1 residue before the CDR3 end, so the remaining end is supplied by the germline J gene. TCRdb's copy holds only in-frame clones and misses some; the assay was immunoSEQ multiplex PCR. The repertoire holds tens of thousands of clones, around 70% seen once, with less than 0.5% in the top ten.

V is TRBV4 and J is TRBJ2-7, with D possibly matching TRBD1 (5 bases). The sequence came from a female BALB/c mouse in good health. The strain's MHC haplotype is H2-d. What was sequenced was blood. CDR3 in amino acids: CASSQGSSYEQYF. The CDR3 bases that were read are TGTGCCAGCAGCCAGGGATCCTCCTATGAACAGTAC.